The clone carrying this T cell receptor (beta chain) occurred many times. The antigen is unknown. The CDR3 totals 14 residues. CDR1 and CDR2 (germline): MGHRA, YSYEKL. The V end was cut by 3 bases, the J end by 6 bases, with 11 bases between. TCRdb redid the calling of the 5' RACE reads with MiXCR, one entry per CDR3 protein. The sample yields under 300,000 distinct CDR3 sequences, 8.2% seen once. The data are from a study of T-cell memory formation after mild COVID-19. Study-level findings and limits: Contracting clones localized mainly to CM and EM when CD4+ and mainly to EMRA when CD8+. A subset of responding clones appeared in pre-infection memory, suggesting cross-reactive memory joined.

The chain joins TRBV4-1 to TRBJ2-2; D may match TRBD1 or TRBD2 (5 bases each). This TCR came from a man aged 18 to 35 who had mild COVID-19 (a few samples of this study predate the infection). Cell type and time point are not known. The specimen was PBMCs or a T cell subset sorted from them (not recorded which). In nucleotides, the CDR3 is TGCGCCAGCAGCCAGGGACCGAGCCCCGGGGAGCTGTTTTTT. It is translated as CASSQGPSPGELFF.